Listed below are T cell receptor beta chains from one sample, sequenced in a study of blood T cell repertoires in COVID-19. Data came from immunoSEQ multiplex PCR; TCRdb stores just in-frame clones and leaves some out. This table holds roughly 51,000 clones, 91% found once. Source material: peripheral blood. These TCRs come from a woman aged 55-75 years with active or convalescent COVID-19. Both conserved end residues are part of each CDR3. The order of the fields is CDR3 protein, CDR3 DNA, clone size, V gene, D gene, J gene. A D gene is named only where the DNA matches it firmly. Rows may omit the clone size; those that give it use once, few, many or a size class.

CASSSAGAYGYTF | TGCGCCAGCAGCTCGGCTGGGGCCTATGGCTACACCTTC | - | TRBV5-1 | - | TRBJ1-2
CASSPPGLAGLVYEQYF | TGTGCCAGCAGTCCCCCCGGACTAGCGGGACTGGTCTACGAGCAGTACTTC | - | TRBV27 | TRBD2 | TRBJ2-7
CASSWAPRAGSYEQYF | TGTGCCAGCAGTTGGGCCCCCCGAGCGGGGTCCTACGAGCAGTACTTC | - | TRBV28 | TRBD2 | TRBJ2-7
CASSSGPGQGNGSPLHF | TGCGCCAGCAGCTCAGGCCCGGGACAGGGGAACGGATCACCCCTCCACTTT | - | TRBV5-1 | TRBD1 | TRBJ1-6
CASSQDHDSGGPDTQYF | TGTGCCAGCAGCCAAGATCATGATAGCGGGGGACCAGATACGCAGTATTTT | - | TRBV3-1/TRBV3-2 | TRBD2 | TRBJ2-3
CSVADSSNQPQHF | TGCAGCGTGGCCGACAGTAGCAATCAGCCCCAGCATTTT | - | TRBV29-1 | - | TRBJ1-5
CASSTKRDRVEGYTF | TGTGCCAGCAGCACAAAGCGGGACAGGGTTGAAGGCTACACCTTC | - | TRBV28 | TRBD1 | TRBJ1-2
CASSRTGGGNTIYF | TGTGCCAGCAGCAGAACAGGGGGAGGAAACACCATATATTTT | - | TRBV6-5 | TRBD1 | TRBJ1-3
CAIRTGPNQPQHF | TGTGCCATAAGGACAGGCCCAAATCAGCCCCAGCATTTT | - | TRBV10-3 | TRBD1 | TRBJ1-5
CASSLTSSYEQYF | TGTGCCAGCAGCCTTACTAGCTCCTACGAGCAGTACTTC | - | TRBV5-4 | - | TRBJ2-7
CASSLGGTGMNTEAFF | TGTGCCAGCAGCTTGGGTGGGACAGGGATGAACACTGAAGCTTTCTTT | once | TRBV5-4 | TRBD1 | TRBJ1-1
CASSSNPGLAIYNEQFF | TGTGCCAGCAGCTCCAACCCGGGACTAGCGATTTACAATGAGCAGTTCTTC | - | TRBV7-2 | TRBD2 | TRBJ2-1
CASSEGGTSSYNEQFF | TGTGCCAGCAGCGAGGGAGGGACTAGCAGTTACAATGAGCAGTTCTTC | - | TRBV7-2 | TRBD2 | TRBJ2-1
CASRGPGFLAKNIQYF | TGTGCCAGCAGGGGCCCAGGCTTTTTGGCCAAAAACATTCAGTACTTC | - | TRBV27 | - | TRBJ2-4
CASRQGIGGSPLHF | TGTGCCAGCAGACAGGGAATAGGAGGTTCACCCCTCCACTTT | - | TRBV28 | - | TRBJ1-6
CASSLEGGVTEAFF | TGCGCCAGCAGCTTGGAGGGAGGTGTCACTGAAGCTTTCTTT | - | TRBV5-1 | - | TRBJ1-1
CASSLTAATNEKLFF | TGTGCCAGCAGCTTAACGGCAGCAACTAATGAAAAACTGTTTTTT | - | TRBV7-3 | - | TRBJ1-4
CASSSAGGYEQYF | TGTGCCAGCAGTTCGGCGGGAGGCTACGAGCAGTACTTC | - | TRBV27 | TRBD2 | TRBJ2-7
CASRSDRFYNEQFF | TGTGCCAGCAGATCGGACAGGTTCTACAATGAGCAGTTCTTC | - | TRBV11-2 | TRBD1 | TRBJ2-1
CASSAGAILYF | TGTGCCAGCAGCGCAGGGGCGATCCTGTACTTC | - | TRBV2 | - | TRBJ2-7
CASIMAGSSNQPQHF | TGTGCCAGCATTATGGCAGGCTCTAGCAATCAGCCCCAGCATTTT | few | TRBV28 | - | TRBJ1-5
CASSLTSGQPQHF | TGTGCCAGCAGCTTAACGTCCGGTCAGCCCCAGCATTTT | - | TRBV7-3 | - | TRBJ1-5
CATSANRPNTGELFF | TGTGCCACCAGTGCGAACAGGCCGAACACCGGGGAGCTGTTTTTT | - | TRBV24-1 | - | TRBJ2-2
CASSLTSTDTQYF | TGTGCCAGCAGTTTGACTAGCACAGATACGCAGTATTTT | - | TRBV27 | - | TRBJ2-3
CASSRDQGAQETQYF | TGTGCCAGCAGCCGAGACCAGGGGGCGCAGGAGACCCAGTACTTC | - | TRBV28 | TRBD1 | TRBJ2-5
CASSYGLINYGYTF | TGTGCCAGCAGCTACGGACTGATTAACTATGGCTACACCTTC | - | TRBV7-2 | - | TRBJ1-2
CASSYSTSSSSYNEQFF | TGTGCCAGCAGTTACTCGACTAGCTCAAGCTCCTACAATGAGCAGTTCTTC | - | TRBV6-2/TRBV6-3 | TRBD2 | TRBJ2-1
CASSLGSGGLYEQYF | TGTGCCAGCAGTTTAGGAAGCGGGGGGCTATACGAGCAGTACTTC | once | TRBV28 | TRBD2 | TRBJ2-7
CAFLADSYNEQFF | TGTGCCTTCTTAGCGGATTCCTACAATGAGCAGTTCTTC | - | TRBV30 | - | TRBJ2-1
CASSLVGDWSNQPQHF | TGTGCCAGCAGTTTGGTGGGAGACTGGAGCAATCAGCCCCAGCATTTT | - | TRBV28 | - | TRBJ1-5
CASSISQAHNEQFF | TGTGCCAGTAGTATTAGTCAGGCTCACAATGAGCAGTTCTTC | - | TRBV19 | - | TRBJ2-1
CASSSPDRVNEKLFF | TGTGCCAGCAGTTCCCCGGACAGGGTAAATGAAAAACTGTTTTTT | once | TRBV6-1 | TRBD1 | TRBJ1-4
CASSLAGQGAAFF | TGTGCCAGCAGCTTAGCCGGGCAGGGGGCAGCTTTCTTT | - | TRBV7-9 | TRBD1 | TRBJ1-1
CASSYGTAYGYTF | TGCGCCAGCAGCTACGGGACAGCATATGGCTACACCTTC | - | TRBV5-1 | TRBD1 | TRBJ1-2
CASSQDGGGGSPLHF | TGTGCCAGCAGCCAAGATGGTGGGGGAGGATCACCCCTCCACTTT | - | TRBV3-1/TRBV3-2 | - | TRBJ1-6
CASSLAAGPNYGYTF | TGCGCCAGCAGCTTGGCCGCGGGACCGAACTATGGCTACACCTTC | once | TRBV5-1 | - | TRBJ1-2
CASSNHAWNTEAFF | TGTGCCAGCAGTAACCATGCGTGGAACACTGAAGCTTTCTTT | - | TRBV28 | - | TRBJ1-1
CASSEQGDTEAFF | TGTGCCAGCAGTGAACAGGGGGACACTGAAGCTTTCTTT | - | TRBV6-4 | TRBD1 | TRBJ1-1
CASRRGLTRTGELFF | TGTGCCAGCAGGCGAGGCCTAACACGTACCGGGGAGCTGTTTTTT | - | TRBV6-5 | - | TRBJ2-2
CASSGRALGETQYF | TGTGCCAGCAGCGGGAGGGCCCTCGGGGAGACCCAGTACTTC | - | TRBV9 | - | TRBJ2-5
CASSAASTGAGGKYEQYF | TGTGCCAGCAGCGCCGCTTCGACTGGGGCAGGGGGCAAGTACGAGCAGTACTTC | - | TRBV9 | TRBD1 | TRBJ2-7
CASSLAGEASYEQYF | TGTGCCAGCAGCTTAGCTGGAGAGGCCTCCTACGAGCAGTACTTC | - | TRBV11-3 | - | TRBJ2-7
CGLRNSTDTQYF | TGTGGATTGCGAAATAGCACAGATACGCAGTATTTT | - | TRBV11-3 | - | TRBJ2-3
CASSRDRGQGEQYF | TGTGCCAGCAGCCGGGACAGGGGGCAAGGGGAGCAGTACTTC | - | TRBV28 | TRBD1 | TRBJ2-7
CASSRDNQETQYF | TGTGCCAGCAGTAGGGACAACCAAGAGACCCAGTACTTC | - | TRBV2 | - | TRBJ2-5
CASSSNGRTSTDTQYF | TGTGCCAGCAGCTCGAACGGACGGACTAGCACAGATACGCAGTATTTT | - | TRBV11-2 | - | TRBJ2-3
CASSEQGASGANVLTF | TGTGCCAGCAGTGAGCAGGGGGCTTCTGGGGCCAACGTCCTGACTTTC | - | TRBV28 | TRBD1 | TRBJ2-6
CASSLEPRQETQYF | TGTGCCAGCAGCTTGGAGCCACGCCAAGAGACCCAGTACTTC | once | TRBV5-4 | - | TRBJ2-5
CAWSNRLNEKLFF | TGTGCCTGGAGCAACAGGTTAAATGAAAAACTGTTTTTT | - | TRBV30 | - | TRBJ1-4
CASSPRQGSTEAFF | TGTGCCAGCAGCCCCAGACAGGGGTCCACTGAAGCTTTCTTT | - | TRBV7-3 | TRBD1 | TRBJ1-1
CASSRAQGWYGYTF | TGTGCCAGCAGTCGAGCTCAGGGGTGGTATGGCTACACCTTC | - | TRBV28 | - | TRBJ1-2
CASSRRETGREKLFF | TGTGCCAGCAGCCGGAGGGAGACGGGGCGCGAAAAACTGTTTTTT | - | TRBV3-1/TRBV3-2 | - | TRBJ1-4
CASSMGGYSNQPQHF | TGTGCCAGTAGTATGGGCGGGTATAGCAATCAGCCCCAGCATTTT | - | TRBV19 | - | TRBJ1-5
CASLWDSSGNQPQHF | TGTGCCAGCCTCTGGGACAGCTCGGGAAATCAGCCCCAGCATTTT | - | TRBV6-5 | TRBD1 | TRBJ1-5
CASSDRTNTGELFF | TGTGCCAGCAGTGACAGGACTAACACCGGGGAGCTGTTTTTT | - | TRBV6-1 | - | TRBJ2-2